The 11 T cell receptor beta chains reported below all come from one sample, sequenced in a study of T cells in Graves' hyperthyroidism and ophthalmopathy. Amplified regions were TCR beta CDR3 sequences from RNA transcripts. Carried out on the TCR CDR3, a first-round RT-PCR used the HTBI primer set. TCRdb redid the calling of the multiplex PCR reads with MiXCR, one entry per CDR3 protein. The sample includes about 360,000 distinct CDR3 sequences, roughly 12% of them seen just once. Input material: blood. The origin of the receptors is a man under 40 with Graves' hyperthyroidism that later progressed to Graves' ophthalmopathy.

This clonotype was observed at least ten times. The chain couples TRBV27 to TRBJ1-1; a weak D match, TRBD1 (5 bases). Germline V lookup: CDR1 MNHEY, CDR2 SMNVEV (reference sequence). Trimming removed 5 bases from V and 5 bases from J, with 24 bases in between. This CDR3 spans 17 amino acids. The CDR3 is CASSASRRVEGKTEAFF. The CDR3 DNA sequence: TGTGCCAGCAGTGCAAGCCGCAGGGTGGAGGGAAAGACTGAAGCTTTCTTT.

The chain is built from TRBV7-9 and TRBJ1-3; weak D call: TRBD1 (6 bases). Germline loops: CDR1 SEHNR, CDR2 FQNEAQ (reference sequence). The CDR3 loop spans 16 amino acids. V shed 7 bases and J shed 2 bases, with 18 bases lying between them. Here the CDR3 reads CASIRGVGAAGNTIYF. For the CDR3, the DNA is TGTGCCAGCATCCGAGGGGTGGGGGCTGCTGGAAACACCATATATTTT. Complete variable domain (other parts from reference TRBV7-9 and TRBJ1-3): DTGVSQNPRHKITKRGQNVTFRCDPISEHNRLYWYRQTLGQGPEFLTYFQNEAQLEKSRLLSDRFSAERPKGSFSTLEIQRTEQGDSAMYLCASIRGVGAAGNTIYFGEGSWLTVV.

The rearrangement joins TRBV7-2 to TRBJ2-1; 8 nucleotides align to TRBD2. The CDR3 runs to 16 residues. Germline assignment: CDR1 SGHTA and CDR2 FQGNSA. The V gene end was trimmed by 7 bases and the J gene end by 4 bases; junction bases not matched to a gene: 12. CDR3 sequence reads: CASNRVAGGLYNEQFF. The DNA of the CDR3 is TGTGCCAGCAATAGGGTCGCGGGGGGATTATACAATGAGCAGTTCTTC.

This clonotype was seen repeatedly, ten times or more. This sequence joins TRBV20-1 and TRBJ2-7, with D perhaps assigned TRBD1 or TRBD2 (5 bases each). Per germline, CDR1 DFQATT and CDR2 SNEGSKA (reference sequence). There are 14 residues in the CDR3. V lost 0 bases and J 5 bases, leaving 14 bases between the germline ends. CDR3 sequence reads: CSARDLGVAHEQYF. The CDR3, as DNA: TGCAGTGCTAGAGATTTGGGGGTTGCCCACGAGCAGTACTTC.

The V gene is TRBV19, the J gene TRBJ1-2, with a possible D match to TRBD1 (6 bases). V shed 1 base and J shed 8 bases, with 14 bases lying between them. The CDR3 loop spans 14 amino acids. Per the germline V gene, CDR1 is LNHDA and CDR2 is SQIVND (reference sequence). The CDR3 loop reads CASSIATGYHGYTF. CDR3 sequence (DNA): TGTGCCAGTAGTATAGCGACAGGTTATCACGGCTACACCTTC. Full variable domain (missing parts from reference TRBV19 and TRBJ1-2): DGGITQSPKYLFRKEGQNVTLSCEQNLNHDAMYWYRQDPGQGLRLIYYSQIVNDFQKGDIAEGYSVSREKKESFPLTVTSAQKNPTAFYLCASSIATGYHGYTFGSGTRLTVV.

This clonotype has ten or more counts. V gene TRBV12-3 or TRBV12-4 combines with J gene TRBJ1-4; 7 nucleotides match TRBD1. Trimming removed 7 bases from V and 10 bases from J; junction bases left unmatched: 3. CDR3 length: 11 residues. CDR3 loop: CASKTGIKLFF. The CDR3 DNA is TGTGCCAGCAAGACAGGGATAAAACTGTTTTTT.

This clonotype showed up many times. The chain joins TRBV5-1 to TRBJ1-4; D unclear. Trimming took off 0 bases at V and 5 bases at J, with 11 bases between the two ends. The CDR3 length is 15 residues. Per germline, CDR1 SGHRS and CDR2 YFSETQ. DNA for the CDR3: TGCGCCAGCAGCTTGGCCGAGACTGGAAATGAAAAACTGTTTTTT. Translating gives CASSLAETGNEKLFF.

This clonotype has at least ten counts. V is TRBV20-1 and J is TRBJ1-2; D uncertain. From germline, CDR1 is DFQATT and CDR2 SNEGSKA (reference sequence). V lost 0 bases and J lost 5, with 7 bases in between. The CDR3 has 12 residues. The CDR3 protein is CSARDAAYGYTF. The CDR3, as DNA: TGCAGTGCTAGAGATGCGGCATATGGCTACACCTTC.

This clonotype showed up many times. The genes are TRBV6-2 or TRBV6-3 and TRBJ2-3, with a possible D match to TRBD2 (5 bases). CDR3 size: 15 residues. Trimming left V 2 bases short and J 2 bases short, with 11 bases between. Germline lookup yields CDR1 MNHEY and CDR2 SVGEGT. CDR3 sequence: CASSYAGTYTDTQYF. The DNA for the CDR3 is TGTGCCAGCAGTTACGCGGGCACCTACACAGATACGCAGTATTTT.

The chain combines TRBV30 with TRBJ2-1; 9 bases are shared with TRBD2. J lost 6 bases, V lost 2 bases, and 5 bases had no gene match. The germline V gene encodes CDR1 GTSNPN and CDR2 SVGIG (reference sequence). The CDR3 sequence is 14 residues long. The CDR3 DNA follows: TGTGCCTGGAGTAGGAGCGGGGGGTGCAATGAGCAGTTCTTC. Protein: CAWSRSGGCNEQFF.

This clonotype was seen many times. V usage is TRBV20-1 and J usage is TRBJ1-5; D call uncertain. Deletions cut 2 bases from V and 9 bases from J, with 14 bases between. CDR1 and CDR2 from the germline V gene are DFQATT and SNEGSKA (reference sequence). This CDR3 contains 13 residues. The CDR3 DNA is TGCAGTGCTAGAATGGAGGGCCGTGGGCCCCAGCATTTT. This gives the protein CSARMEGRGPQHF.